The sequence of this T cell receptor (beta chain) was determined in a study of tumor and adjacent non-tumor tissue in lung cancer. Looking at the study overall: Histology: around 13 adenocarcinoma, a couple of squamous cell carcinoma, 1 small cell lung cancer. Whole-study results and caveats: Tumor tissue had significantly higher TCR diversity than normal lung. Top 100 clones took a larger repertoire share in normal lung.

TCRbeta libraries were built with three rounds of nested PCR, modified from ARM-PCR. TCRdb independently ran MiXCR on the multiplex PCR reads; one entry per CDR3 protein. The profile shows some 100,000 distinct CDR3 sequences, 50% to 70% of them singletons. Concerning this clonotype itself: Its antigen remains unknown. The germline gene is not matched at one end of the junction; a read error may be the cause.

The template was RNA from unsorted bulk tissue. This non-tumor lung sample came from over 3 cm beyond the tumor edge. Per the germline V gene, CDR1 is MGHRA and CDR2 is YSYEKL. The CDR3 has 14 amino acids. The TCR was taken from a man aged 60-69 years with non-small cell lung cancer. The chain is built from TRBV4-1 and TRBJ2-7; unclear D gene. Sequences were obtained from distant non-tumor lung tissue. The CDR3 coding sequence is TGCGCAAGCAGCCAAGTCGGCCGGCGCTACGAGCAGTACTTC. Encoded protein: CASSQVGRRYEQYF.